This T cell receptor beta chain emerged from a study of OX40 agonist ivuxolimab in advanced cancers. For the wider study: The costimulatory receptor OX40 (CD134) was targeted by ivuxolimab, a fully human IgG2 agonistic monoclonal antibody. Intravenous ivuxolimab was administered to patients every 2 weeks at six dose levels: 0.01, 0.1, 0.3, 1.5, 3 and 10 mg/kg. Of the approximately 54 dose-escalation patients, hepatocellular carcinoma was present in approximately 20, melanoma in some 15, renal cell carcinoma in 9 and head and neck cancer in 9. A male proportion of 82.7% and a mean age of 60 years, ranging from 23 to 79, were recorded for the dose-escalation cohort. Patients were allowed to have had prior anti-PD-1, anti-PD-L1 or anti-CTLA-4 therapy, and approximately 40% of the dose-escalation patients had previously received checkpoint inhibitors. Partial responses occurred in three dose-escalation patients, of whom one had hepatocellular carcinoma and two had cutaneous melanoma. The purpose of peripheral TCRbeta sequencing was to test whether ivuxolimab changed TCR sequence diversity and led to clonal T-cell expansion. The monotherapy dose-escalation portion (N of about 50 patients) of the phase I ivuxolimab trial is reported in the paper. Findings and caveats that apply to the study as a whole: In the 0.1-3.0 mg/kg groups, partial responders had among the lowest normalized peripheral clonal expansion, particularly in CD8+ T cells. Low levels of normalized T-cell clonal expansion were also seen in some nonresponding patients. After ivuxolimab, CD8+ T cells had more expanded clones than CD4+ T cells on average. At doses of 0.1 to 3.0 mg/kg, clonal expansion of both CD4+ and CD8+ blood T cells was observed from baseline to week 6. The antigen specificity of the peripheral T cells that underwent clonal expansion was not determined.

Patients with a history of autoimmune disease or receiving systemic immunosuppression were excluded from the trial. Peripheral blood for TCR sequencing was collected from all dose cohorts at baseline, on cycle 4 day 1, and on cycle 7 day 1. The samples were taken from a phase I, first-in-human, multicenter, open-label dose-escalation trial of ivuxolimab. Adults with locally advanced or metastatic head and neck squamous cell, hepatocellular, melanoma or renal cell carcinoma were enrolled in the trial. Before TCR sequencing, CD4+ T cells and CD8+ T cells from peripheral blood were sorted into separate populations. Genomic DNA was extracted from sorted cells for sequencing of the TCRbeta CDR3 region. The immunoSEQ Assay was used to sequence the TCRbeta CDR3 regions. The clones in this table, taken by TCRdb from immuneACCESS, are in-frame only. Not every clone is retained; where verified, under half of the shortfall comes from an unresolved V gene, and the cause of the rest is unknown. The sample includes tens of thousands of clones, with approximately 91% observed a single time. The top ten clones comprise more than 20% of the sample.

The CDR3, cysteine through phenylalanine, is 12 amino acids long. Only the CDR3 DNA is retained, 36 bases long and in frame from the first base. Sequences SGHTA (CDR1) and FQGNSA (CDR2) are obtained from the germline V gene. Between the V and J ends, shortened by 5 bases and 5 bases respectively, the junction contains 8 bases. For this clone: The clone's antigen remains unknown. Per-nucleotide qualities are absent, and no much larger clonotype sits a single base away.

The sample consisted of CD4+ or CD8+ T cells sorted from blood, taken in a trial of the OX40 agonist ivuxolimab. The source is an adult with an advanced solid tumor such as melanoma, head and neck, liver or kidney cancer. The rearrangement combines TRBV7-2 with TRBJ2-3; the D gene is not confidently resolved. The bases read TGTGCCAGCAGCAACTACCGAGATACGCAGTATTTT. This encodes CASSNYRDTQYF.